The rows below give T cell receptor beta chains drawn from one sample of a study of T cell responses to AZD1222 COVID-19 vaccine. Libraries were prepared by immunoSEQ multiplex PCR; TCRdb keeps only in-frame clonotypes and omits some of them. The sample lists 150,000 to 180,000 clones, around 87% occurring once. The source was peripheral blood, collected 28 days after the second AZD1222 dose. The receptors come from an adult who received the AZD1222 COVID-19 vaccine. Each CDR3 is given with its conserved first and last residue. The order of the fields is D gene, V gene, J gene, clone size, CDR3 DNA, CDR3 protein. A D gene is named only where the DNA matches it firmly. Size is omitted from some rows. Given values are once, few, many or a class for expanded clones.

NA,TRBV27,TRBJ2-1,NA,TGTGCCAGCAGTTTGAAGGCTAGCGGACAGAACAATGAGCAGTTCTTC,CASSLKASGQNNEQFF
NA,TRBV5-4,TRBJ2-3,NA,TGTGCCAGCAGCTTGGCAGGGTCAGATACGCAGTATTTT,CASSLAGSDTQYF
NA,TRBV6-2/TRBV6-3,TRBJ2-7,NA,TGTGCCAGCAGCATGTCCGGGGGACAAGGCTACGAGCAGTACTTC,CASSMSGGQGYEQYF
NA,TRBV29-1,TRBJ1-1,once,TGCAGCGTTGTTCCGGGCACTGAAGCTTTCTTT,CSVVPGTEAFF
TRBD1,TRBV30,TRBJ1-3,NA,TGTGCCTGGAGTTCCGGGACAGGGACCACTAAAATCTCTGGAAACACCATATATTTT,CAWSSGTGTTKISGNTIYF
NA,TRBV15,TRBJ2-2,NA,TGTGCCACCAGCAATCCCTCGAACACCGGGGAGCTGTTTTTT,CATSNPSNTGELFF
NA,TRBV11-2,TRBJ2-7,NA,TGTGCCAGCAGCTTTAGACTTATTGGGTCCTACGAGCAGTACTTC,CASSFRLIGSYEQYF
TRBD2,TRBV15,TRBJ2-1,NA,TGTGCCACCAGCAGAGCGCAGTTAGCGGGGAGGGGGAATGAGCAGTTCTTC,CATSRAQLAGRGNEQFF
NA,TRBV15,TRBJ2-3,NA,TGTGCCACCAGCAGAGAGCGAATATCCACAGATACGCAGTATTTT,CATSRERISTDTQYF
TRBD1,TRBV2,TRBJ1-2,NA,TGTGCCAGCAGTGGAAGAACAGGGGGAAATGGCTACACCTTC,CASSGRTGGNGYTF
NA,TRBV6-5,TRBJ1-3,once,TGTGCCAGCAGGAACAGGGACATCTCTGGAAACACCATATATTTT,CASRNRDISGNTIYF
NA,TRBV21-1,TRBJ2-3,NA,TGTGCCAGCAGCGCCCGGACTAGCGGGAGAGATCCAGATACGCAGTATTTT,CASSARTSGRDPDTQYF
TRBD1,TRBV7-2,TRBJ2-4,once,TGTGCCAGCAGCTTATACGGGGACAGAGAAAACATTCAGTACTTC,CASSLYGDRENIQYF
NA,TRBV7-2,TRBJ2-1,NA,TGTGCCAGCAGCCTCGTAAGTTTCGGGCGACTCTCCAATGAGCAGTTCTTC,CASSLVSFGRLSNEQFF
NA,TRBV9,TRBJ2-3,few,TGTGCCAGCAGCGCAGCGCCGGGACCCCGCAGAGGTACGCAGTATTTT,CASSAAPGPRRGTQYF
NA,TRBV6-5,TRBJ2-7,NA,TGTGCCAGCGGGGGAACCTACGAGCAGTACTTC,CASGGTYEQYF
TRBD1,TRBV25-1,TRBJ2-7,NA,TGTGCCAGCCGACAGGGGGCTAAAAACGAGCAGTACTTC,CASRQGAKNEQYF
NA,TRBV7-9,TRBJ2-3,few,TGTGCCAGCAGCTTAACTGGCGGCGCAGATACGCAGTATTTT,CASSLTGGADTQYF
NA,TRBV28,TRBJ2-1,NA,TGTGCCAGCAGTCCCTCCTACGGATCGAGGGGAATCAATGAGCAGTTCTTC,CASSPSYGSRGINEQFF
NA,TRBV10-2,TRBJ2-7,NA,TGCGCCAGCAAAGGGACAACCTACGAGCAGTACTTC,CASKGTTYEQYF
NA,TRBV18,TRBJ2-2,NA,TGTGCCAGCTCACCCCCTAGAGGCACCGGGGAGCTGTTTTTT,CASSPPRGTGELFF
NA,TRBV12-3/TRBV12-4,TRBJ2-3,NA,TGTGCCAGCAGCAGTGGCCGCACAGATACGCAGTATTTT,CASSSGRTDTQYF
NA,TRBV7-2,TRBJ1-1,NA,TGTGCCAGCAGCTTGATGATCCCCGGCACTGAAGCTTTCTTT,CASSLMIPGTEAFF
TRBD1,TRBV9,TRBJ2-2,NA,TGTGCCAGCAACCCCGGGACAGCGAACACCGGGGAGCTGTTTTTT,CASNPGTANTGELFF
TRBD2,TRBV5-1,TRBJ2-5,NA,TGCGCCAGCAGCTTGGCCCGACTAGCGGGGGAGACCCAGTACTTC,CASSLARLAGETQYF
TRBD1,TRBV25-1,TRBJ2-5,NA,TGTGCCAGCAGTGAAGGGGGAACAGGGGGCTGGGGAGAGACCCAGTACTTC,CASSEGGTGGWGETQYF
TRBD2,TRBV28,TRBJ2-5,NA,TGTGCCAGCAGTCCTTCTAGCGGGAGGCACCAAGAGACCCAGTACTTC,CASSPSSGRHQETQYF
TRBD1,TRBV27,TRBJ2-6,once,TGTGCCCGAGTAACGGTTGAGGGGGCTACTGGGGCCAACGTCCTGACTTTC,CARVTVEGATGANVLTF
NA,TRBV11-2,TRBJ1-2,NA,TGTGCCAGCAGCTCACGTGAGGGCTCCTATGGCTACACCTTC,CASSSREGSYGYTF
NA,TRBV2,TRBJ2-7,NA,TGTGCCAGCAGTGAATCCAGTCCCGGGGGCGCGATAAATACGGGGGAGCAGTACTTC,CASSESSPGGAINTGEQYF
NA,TRBV2,TRBJ1-5,NA,TGTGCCAGCAGGGGCACGACAGCCCCGGGGCAGCCCCAGCATTTT,CASRGTTAPGQPQHF
NA,TRBV6-5,TRBJ2-5,NA,TGTGCCAGCAGTCCCTCCGGGTCGAAAGAAGAGACCCAGTACTTC,CASSPSGSKEETQYF
NA,TRBV2,TRBJ2-3,NA,TGTGCCAGCAGGGACACCTACACAGATACGCAGTATTTT,CASRDTYTDTQYF
NA,TRBV19,TRBJ2-7,NA,TGTGCCAGTAGTAAGGACGGATCCCACGAGCAGTACTTC,CASSKDGSHEQYF
NA,TRBV20-1,TRBJ2-3,NA,TGCAGTGCGTTAGCGGTAGATACGCAGTATTTT,CSALAVDTQYF
NA,TRBV7-4,TRBJ1-4,NA,TGTGCCAGCAGCCCCCGACACCGGGGGGTATTTAATGAAAAACTGTTTTTT,CASSPRHRGVFNEKLFF